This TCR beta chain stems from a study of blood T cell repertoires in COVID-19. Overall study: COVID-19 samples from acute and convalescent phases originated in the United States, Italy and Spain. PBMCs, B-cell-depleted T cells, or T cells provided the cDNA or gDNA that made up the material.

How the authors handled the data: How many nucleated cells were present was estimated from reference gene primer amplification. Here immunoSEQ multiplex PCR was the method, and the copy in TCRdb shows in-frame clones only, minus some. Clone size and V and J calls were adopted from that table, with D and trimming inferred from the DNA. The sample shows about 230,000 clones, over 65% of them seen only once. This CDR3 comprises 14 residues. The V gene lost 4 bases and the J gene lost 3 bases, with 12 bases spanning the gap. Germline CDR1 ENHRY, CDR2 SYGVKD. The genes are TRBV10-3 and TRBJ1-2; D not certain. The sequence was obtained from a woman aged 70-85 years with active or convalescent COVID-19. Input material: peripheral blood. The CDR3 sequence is CAISAVGRDYGYTF. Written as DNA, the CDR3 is TGTGCCATCAGTGCGGTGGGGAGGGACTATGGCTACACCTTC.